The 21 T cell receptor beta chains listed next were all sequenced from one sample in a study of blood T cell repertoires in COVID-19. Generated by immunoSEQ multiplex PCR, the TCRdb table keeps only in-frame clones and is missing some. The table lists roughly 290,000 clones, 75% to 90% of them singletons. The specimen sequenced was peripheral blood. These receptor sequences come from a woman in her 30s who had recovered from COVID-19.

This chain connects TRBV18 to TRBJ2-5; D might be TRBD1 (6 bases). Trimming left V 0 bases short and J 1 base short, with 12 bases between. Germline CDR1 and CDR2: KGHSH and LQKENI. The length of the CDR3 is 16 residues. The CDR3 DNA reads TGTGCCAGCTCACCACCGGTGACAGGCCCCCAAGAGACCCAGTACTTC. This codes for CASSPPVTGPQETQYF. Full variable domain (missing parts from reference TRBV18 and TRBJ2-5): NAGVMQNPRHLVRRRGQEARLRCSPMKGHSHVYWYRQLPEEGLKFMVYLQKENIIDESGMPKERFSAEFPKEGPSILRIQQVVRGDSAAYFCASSPPVTGPQETQYFGPGTRLLVL.

This chain joins TRBV30 and TRBJ2-7; the D is unclear. This CDR3 region has 13 residues. Germline CDR1 is GTSNPN and CDR2 is SVGIG (reference sequence). The germline V and J ends were trimmed by 5 bases and 3 bases, with 14 bases remaining between them. The CDR3, as DNA: TGTGCCTGGTGGGCAGAGAACGGCTACGAGCAGTACTTC. Translating gives CAWWAENGYEQYF.

This clone has more than one count but fewer than ten. The V call is TRBV28, the J call TRBJ2-1; 13 bases match TRBD2. The CDR3 has 15 residues. Germline CDR1 MDHEN, CDR2 SYDVKM. V was clipped by 3 bases and J by 8 bases; unmatched bases: 4. CDR3 in amino acids: CASSFGTSGTHEQFF. DNA of the CDR3: TGTGCCAGCAGTTTCGGGACTAGCGGGACCCATGAGCAGTTCTTC.

The rearrangement joins TRBV5-4 to TRBJ2-5; 8 bases are shared with TRBD2. The junction had 5 bases not matched to a gene; V was cut back by 7 bases and J by 3 bases. Germline assignment: CDR1 SGHNT and CDR2 YYREEE (reference sequence). The CDR3 has 13 amino acids. The CDR3 region is CASRGGVEETQYF. CDR3 coding DNA: TGTGCCAGCCGGGGGGGGGTTGAAGAGACCCAGTACTTC.

The chain links TRBV7-2 to TRBJ2-1, with TRBD1 as a possible D gene (5 bases). Trimming removed 5 bases from V and 0 bases from J, with 11 bases in between. Germline V gives CDR1 SGHTA, CDR2 FQGNSA. This CDR3 region has 15 residues. CDR3 DNA: TGTGCCAGCAGCCTGACAGTTAGCTCCTACAATGAGCAGTTCTTC. The encoded protein is CASSLTVSSYNEQFF. The entire variable domain, with the rest obtained from reference TRBV7-2 and TRBJ2-1, is as follows: GAGVSQSPSNKVTEKGKDVELRCDPISGHTALYWYRQSLGQGLEFLIYFQGNSAPDKSGLPSDRFSAERTGGSVSTLTIQRTQQEDSAVYLCASSLTVSSYNEQFFGPGTRLTVL.

Worth noting for this clone: Other DNA sequences in the sample encode the same CDR3. The chain uses TRBV19 and TRBJ2-3; perhaps TRBD1 as D (6 bases). V was clipped by 1 base and J by 0 bases, with 8 bases between them. There are 15 residues in the CDR3. CDR1 and CDR2 (germline): LNHDA, SQIVND (reference sequence). The CDR3 is CASSIGTASTDTQYF. Written as DNA, the CDR3 is TGTGCCAGTAGTATAGGGACAGCTAGCACAGATACGCAGTATTTT.

The chain employs TRBV9 and TRBJ2-7; TRBD2 matches 11 bases. Germline-derived CDR1 and CDR2 are SGDLS and YYNGEE. The J segment lost 2 bases and the V segment lost 5 bases, leaving 6 bases of the junction unmatched. The CDR3 length is 15 residues. The CDR3 loop reads CASSEGTSGAYEQYF. The CDR3 nucleotides are TGTGCCAGCAGTGAAGGGACTAGCGGAGCCTACGAGCAGTACTTC.

This chain connects TRBV6-5 to TRBJ1-2; 9 bases agree with TRBD1. Germline CDR1 is MNHEY and CDR2 is SVGAGI. V shed 6 bases, J shed 6 bases, and the junction held 5 bases outside the gene matches. The CDR3 has 13 amino acids. CDR3 loop: CASSPTGGHGYTF. CDR3 sequence (DNA): TGTGCCAGCAGCCCGACAGGGGGTCATGGCTACACCTTC.

V gene TRBV19 combines with J gene TRBJ1-2; 7 positions agree with TRBD1. The CDR3 length is 16 residues. With 3 bases clipped from V and 2 bases from J, the junction kept 9 bases outside the gene matches. Germline CDR1 is LNHDA and CDR2 is SQIVND (reference sequence). The CDR3 is CASSIPVGQPNYGYTF. The CDR3 DNA reads as TGTGCCAGTAGTATTCCGGTGGGACAGCCGAACTATGGCTACACCTTC.

The chain has TRBV27 and TRBJ1-2; tentative D call: TRBD1 (5 bases). Trimming pared 5 bases from V and 0 bases from J, leaving 10 bases between. The CDR3 runs 14 residues. In germline, CDR1 is MNHEY, CDR2 SMNVEV (reference sequence). The CDR3 loop is CASSPQGSNYGYTF. CDR3 nucleotides: TGTGCCAGCAGTCCTCAGGGATCTAACTATGGCTACACCTTC.

The count of this clone is one. The rearrangement links TRBV20-1 to TRBJ2-1, with D maybe TRBD1 (6 bases). CDR1 and CDR2 from the germline V gene are DFQATT and SNEGSKA (reference sequence). The CDR3 contains 14 residues. Trimming left V 3 bases short and J 6 bases short, with 15 bases between. The CDR3 region is CSASRPQGGNEQFF. In DNA, the CDR3 is TGCAGTGCTAGTAGGCCCCAAGGGGGCAATGAGCAGTTCTTC.

The CDR3 DNA reads as TGTGCCAGCAGCGTCACAGGGAGTTTGAATGGCTACACCTTC. Amino acids: CASSVTGSLNGYTF. The J gene is TRBJ1-2, the V gene TRBV9; D may be TRBD1 (6 bases). CDR1 is SGDLS and CDR2 is YYNGEE in the germline V gene. The CDR3 length is 14 residues. V was pared by 2 bases and J by 6 bases, with 14 bases between.

The chain couples TRBV14 to TRBJ2-5; D is uncertain. The CDR3 loop spans 12 amino acids. Germline CDR1 is SGHDN and CDR2 is FVKESK. Between the trimmed V and J ends, which lost 0 bases and 7 bases, there was a span of 6 bases. CDR3: CASSQDRWTQYF. Here the CDR3 DNA reads TGTGCCAGCAGCCAAGACCGTTGGACCCAGTACTTC. Together with reference TRBV14 and TRBJ2-5, the CDR3 gives the full variable domain: EAGVTQFPSHSVIEKGQTVTLRCDPISGHDNLYWYRRVMGKEIKFLLHFVKESKQDESGMPNNRFLAERTGGTYSTLKVQPAELEDSGVYFCASSQDRWTQYFGPGTRLLVL.

As concerns this clone: The junction and the germline gene differ at one end; a read error may be behind it. The chain uses TRBV6-5 and TRBJ1-1; 8 bases map to TRBD1. Germline V gene sequence: CDR1 MNHEY, CDR2 SVGAGI. The CDR3 sequence is 15 residues long. The CDR3, as DNA: TGTGCCAGCAGTTTCCTCCAGGGGGCAGGGACTGAAGCCTTCTTT. Translation gives CASSFLQGAGTEAFF.

To note about this clone: In the same sample, other DNA sequences code for this CDR3. The chain has TRBV18 and TRBJ2-5; possibly TRBD1 for D (6 bases). With 6 bases removed from V and 2 bases from J, the gap between germline ends came to 10 bases. Germline V lookup: CDR1 KGHSH, CDR2 LQKENI. The CDR3 runs 13 residues. As DNA, the CDR3 is TGTGCCAGCTCGCCAACAGGGCAAGAGACCCAGTACTTC. Translated: CASSPTGQETQYF.

The V call is TRBV10-3, the J call TRBJ1-5; 9 bases line up with TRBD1. Germline trimming cut 7 bases from V and 3 bases from J; bases unmatched to any gene: 4. Germline V gene lookup returns CDR1 ENHRY and CDR2 SYGVKD. The CDR3 has 14 amino acids. CDR3 residues: CAIKGDRDNQPQHF. As DNA, the CDR3 is TGTGCCATCAAAGGGGACAGGGACAATCAGCCCCAGCATTTT.

The chain uses TRBV6-5 and TRBJ1-1; possibly TRBD1 for D (6 bases). The germline gives CDR1 MNHEY, CDR2 SVGAGI. The V and J ends lost 7 bases and 4 bases respectively, with 16 bases between them. There are 14 residues in the CDR3. CDR3 nucleotide sequence: TGTGCCAGCACACCGCGGGGGCGCGGCACTGAAGCTTTCTTT. The encoded protein is CASTPRGRGTEAFF.

The chain has TRBV20-1 and TRBJ2-3; 8 nucleotides align to TRBD2. This CDR3 is built from 15 residues. V lost 3 bases and J lost 7; bases outside the gene matches: 12. Per germline, CDR1 DFQATT and CDR2 SNEGSKA (reference sequence). CDR3 in amino acids: CSASDPAGVSNTQYF. The CDR3 DNA reads TGCAGTGCTAGTGATCCAGCGGGGGTTTCGAATACGCAGTATTTT.

The chain is built from TRBV3-1 (or the pseudogene TRBV3-2) and TRBJ1-2; no clear D gene. V was shortened by 1 base and J by 0 bases, with 6 bases between the two germline ends. This CDR3 region has 14 residues. Germline assignment: CDR1 LGHDT and CDR2 YNNKEL (reference sequence). The CDR3 loop is CASSQAHSNYGYTF. CDR3 sequence (DNA): TGTGCCAGCAGCCAAGCTCACTCTAACTATGGCTACACCTTC.

The rearrangement uses TRBV14 and TRBJ2-1; TRBD2 aligns across 7 bases. CDR3 length: 15 residues. Germline V lookup: CDR1 SGHDN, CDR2 FVKESK. J was trimmed by 8 bases and V by 0 bases; bases with no gene match: 7. In DNA, the CDR3 is TGTGCCAGCAGCCAAGATCGGTGGGAGGGAGATGAGCAGTTCTTC. Protein product: CASSQDRWEGDEQFF.

The rearrangement uses TRBV29-1 and TRBJ2-1, with unresolved D. The CDR3 spans 14 residues. CDR1 is SQVTM, CDR2 ANQGSEA, per germline. Trimming shortened V by 4 bases and J by 0 bases, and 10 bases separated the two germline ends. The CDR3 sequence is CSVAGRLSYNEQFF. CDR3 in DNA: TGCAGCGTTGCGGGTCGGCTCTCCTACAATGAGCAGTTCTTC.